The rows below give T cell receptor beta chains drawn from one sample of a study of beta chain features in type 1 diabetes. Assay used: immunoSEQ multiplex PCR; TCRdb lists only in-frame clones, some missing. The sample consists of about 190,000 clones, roughly 8% of them appearing once. The specimen was central memory CD4+ T cells from blood. The receptors derive from a man in his late teens or twenties with type 1 diabetes. The CDR3 runs from the conserved cysteine through the conserved F or W. The D gene is left open where the match is weak. Some rows mark clone size as missing; the rest say once, few, many or name a class of expanded clone.

v_call,j_call,d_call,clone_size,cdr3_nt,cdr3_aa
TRBV25-1,TRBJ2-2,TRBD1,-,TGTGCCAGCAGTGAGTTTGACAGGGTGGACACCGGGGAGCTGTTTTTT,CASSEFDRVDTGELFF
TRBV18,TRBJ2-7,TRBD1,-,TGTGCCAGCTCACCCCTAGGACAGGACTACGAGCAGTACTTC,CASSPLGQDYEQYF
TRBV30,TRBJ1-4,-,many,TGTGCCTGGAGCCAGCTTGGAGGATGGAATGAAAAACTGTTTTTT,CAWSQLGGWNEKLFF
TRBV11-2,TRBJ2-1,TRBD2,-,TGTGCCAGCAGCTCCCAGGGTAGCGGGAGTATCTCCTACAATGAGCAGTTCTTC,CASSSQGSGSISYNEQFF
TRBV28,TRBJ2-7,TRBD1,few,TGTGCCAGCGAAAGACAGGGTTTCTCCTACGAGCAGTACTTC,CASERQGFSYEQYF
TRBV7-2,TRBJ2-5,TRBD1,-,TGTGCCAGCAGTGACTCGGGACAGGGGGCGACGGAGACCCAGTACTTC,CASSDSGQGATETQYF
TRBV2,TRBJ2-3,-,few,TGTGCCAGCAGTGAACACACAGATACGCAGTATTTT,CASSEHTDTQYF
TRBV5-1,TRBJ1-4,-,few,TGCGCCAGCAGCCCAGGAGTGAGGGGGGAAAAACTGTTTTTT,CASSPGVRGEKLFF
TRBV5-1,TRBJ2-1,-,few,TGCGCCAGCAACTCCCGGGGGAGTTTCTACAATGAGCAGTTCTTC,CASNSRGSFYNEQFF
TRBV5-1,TRBJ2-5,-,few,TGCGCCAGCAGCTTACCGGGAGAAGAGACCCAGTACTTC,CASSLPGEETQYF
TRBV21-1,TRBJ2-6,-,few,TGTGCCAGCAGCAAAGACGGGGACAGGGTGATGAGAGTAGGCGTCCTGACTTTC,CASSKDGDRVMRVGVLTF
TRBV29-1,TRBJ2-1,TRBD2,many,TGCAGCGTTGAAGAAACTAGCGGGAGCCGGGGGGAGCAGTTCTTC,CSVEETSGSRGEQFF
TRBV29-1,TRBJ2-3,-,-,TGCAGCGGTGGGGCTAGCACAGATACGCAGTATTTT,CSGGASTDTQYF
TRBV18,TRBJ2-7,-,few,TGTGCCAGCTCACCTGGGGGCGGATCCTACGAGCAGTACTTC,CASSPGGGSYEQYF
TRBV19,TRBJ2-3,-,few,TGTGCCAGTAGTATCAGTCGAGGAGATACGCAGTATTTT,CASSISRGDTQYF
TRBV18,TRBJ2-7,TRBD1,-,TGTGCCAGCTCACCAGGGACAGCTAACTACGAGCAGTACTTC,CASSPGTANYEQYF
TRBV2,TRBJ2-5,TRBD1,-,TGTGCCAGCAGCCCGGACAGGAATCGGGAGACCCAGTACTTC,CASSPDRNRETQYF
TRBV19,TRBJ2-7,-,-,TGTGCCAGTAGTCATCCGAGGGGCCAGGAGGGGACCTACGAGCAGTACTTC,CASSHPRGQEGTYEQYF
TRBV5-1,TRBJ2-7,-,few,TGCGCCAGCAGCTCGTCCCGGGACATTTACGAGCAGTACTTC,CASSSSRDIYEQYF
TRBV9,TRBJ2-5,TRBD2,few,TGTGCCAGCAGCGTAGAATGGGGGCTAGCGGGCCAAGAGACCCAGTACTTC,CASSVEWGLAGQETQYF
TRBV28,TRBJ2-1,TRBD2,few,TGTGCCACCACTTCCACTAGCGTCGCCTACAATGAGCAGTTCTTC,CATTSTSVAYNEQFF
TRBV4-3,TRBJ1-1,-,few,TGCGCCAGCAGCCAAGATCTTAAGCAGGGATGGAACACTGAAGCTTTCTTT,CASSQDLKQGWNTEAFF
TRBV27,TRBJ1-2,-,-,TGTGCCACCCGTCGAGGTGGAGGATATGGCTACACCTTC,CATRRGGGYGYTF
TRBV11-2,TRBJ2-2,TRBD1,-,TGTGCCAGCAGCGTTAATCAGGGGGCTGGCGGGGAGCTGTTTTTT,CASSVNQGAGGELFF
TRBV5-1,TRBJ1-3,-,many,TGCGCCAGCAGCGTTCAGGGAGGGGACACCATATATTTT,CASSVQGGDTIYF
TRBV27,TRBJ2-1,TRBD2,many,TGTGCCAGCTCGAGCGGGAGAGGACACAATGAGCAGTTCTTC,CASSSGRGHNEQFF
TRBV9,TRBJ1-2,TRBD1,-,TGTGCCAGCAGCCCGCCGGACAGGTGGGGCTACACCTTC,CASSPPDRWGYTF